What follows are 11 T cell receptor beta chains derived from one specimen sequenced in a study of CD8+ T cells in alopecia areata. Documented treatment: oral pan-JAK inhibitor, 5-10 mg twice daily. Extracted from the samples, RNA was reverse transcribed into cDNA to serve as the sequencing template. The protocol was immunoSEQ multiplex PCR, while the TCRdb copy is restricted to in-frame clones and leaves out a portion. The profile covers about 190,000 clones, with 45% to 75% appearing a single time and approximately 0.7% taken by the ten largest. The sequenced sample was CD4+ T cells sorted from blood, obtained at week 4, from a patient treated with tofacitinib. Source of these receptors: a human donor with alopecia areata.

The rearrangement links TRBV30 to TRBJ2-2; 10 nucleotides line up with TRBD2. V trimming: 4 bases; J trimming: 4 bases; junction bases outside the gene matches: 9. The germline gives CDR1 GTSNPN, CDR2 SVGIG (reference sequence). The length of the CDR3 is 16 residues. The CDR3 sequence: CAWKVLAGVGTGELFF. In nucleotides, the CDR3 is TGTGCCTGGAAAGTGCTAGCGGGAGTGGGCACCGGGGAGCTGTTTTTT.

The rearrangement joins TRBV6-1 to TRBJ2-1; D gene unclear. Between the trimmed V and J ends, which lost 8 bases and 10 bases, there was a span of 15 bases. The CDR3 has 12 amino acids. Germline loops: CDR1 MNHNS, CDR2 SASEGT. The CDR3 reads CASAAISWEQFF. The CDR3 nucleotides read TGTGCCAGCGCAGCCATTTCTTGGGAGCAGTTCTTC.

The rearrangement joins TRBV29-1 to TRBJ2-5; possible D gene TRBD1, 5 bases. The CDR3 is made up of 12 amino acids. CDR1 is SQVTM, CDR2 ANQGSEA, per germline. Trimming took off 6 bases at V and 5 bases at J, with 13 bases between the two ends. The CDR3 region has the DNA TGCAGCGTCGACCTCAGGGTTGAGACCCAGTACTTC. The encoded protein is CSVDLRVETQYF. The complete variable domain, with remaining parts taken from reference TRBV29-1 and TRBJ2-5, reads SAVISQKPSRDICQRGTSLTIQCQVDSQVTMMFWYRQQPGQSLTLIATANQGSEATYESGFVIDKFPISRPNLTFSTLTVSNMSPEDSSIYLCSVDLRVETQYFGPGTRLLVL.

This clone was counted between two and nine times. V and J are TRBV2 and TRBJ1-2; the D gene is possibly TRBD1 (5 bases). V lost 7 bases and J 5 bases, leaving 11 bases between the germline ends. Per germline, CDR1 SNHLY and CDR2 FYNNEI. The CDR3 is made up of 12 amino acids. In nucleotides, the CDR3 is TGTGCCAGCACTGGGACGGAGTATGGCTACACCTTC. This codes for CASTGTEYGYTF.

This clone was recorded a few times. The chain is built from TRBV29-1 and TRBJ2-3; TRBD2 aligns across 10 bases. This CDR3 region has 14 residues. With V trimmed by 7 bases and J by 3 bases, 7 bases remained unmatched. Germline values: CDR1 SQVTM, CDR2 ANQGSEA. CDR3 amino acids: CSAEREGPTDTQYF. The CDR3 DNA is TGCAGCGCCGAGCGGGAGGGCCCGACAGATACGCAGTATTTT.

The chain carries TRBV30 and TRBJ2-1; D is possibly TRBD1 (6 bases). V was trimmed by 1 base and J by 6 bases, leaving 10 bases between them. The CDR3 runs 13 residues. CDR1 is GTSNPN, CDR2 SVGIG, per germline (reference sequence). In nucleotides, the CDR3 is TGTGCCTGGAGTGCCGGACAGATCAATGAGCAGTTCTTC. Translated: CAWSAGQINEQFF.

CDR3 DNA sequence: TGCGCCAGCAGCCAAGATACCAGCGGGGCCTACGAGCAGTACTTC. This gives the protein CASSQDTSGAYEQYF. The genes are TRBV4-1 and TRBJ2-7, with 7 bases identical to TRBD2. Germline V CDR1 and CDR2: MGHRA, YSYEKL. V was pared by 0 bases and J by 2 bases, with 4 bases of the junction left unmatched. This CDR3 has 15 amino acids.

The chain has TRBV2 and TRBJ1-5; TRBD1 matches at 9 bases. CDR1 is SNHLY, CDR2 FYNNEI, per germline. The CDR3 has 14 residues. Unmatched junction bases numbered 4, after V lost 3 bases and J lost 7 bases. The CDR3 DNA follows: TGTGCCAGCAGTGAGATGACAGGGGGACAGCCCCAGCATTTT. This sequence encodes CASSEMTGGQPQHF.

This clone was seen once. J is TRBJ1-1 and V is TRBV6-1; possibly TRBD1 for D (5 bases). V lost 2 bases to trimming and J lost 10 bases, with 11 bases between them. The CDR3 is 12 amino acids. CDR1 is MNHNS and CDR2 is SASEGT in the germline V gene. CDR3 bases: TGTGCCAGCAGTGAACGGGGCCAGAGAGCTTTCTTT. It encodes CASSERGQRAFF.

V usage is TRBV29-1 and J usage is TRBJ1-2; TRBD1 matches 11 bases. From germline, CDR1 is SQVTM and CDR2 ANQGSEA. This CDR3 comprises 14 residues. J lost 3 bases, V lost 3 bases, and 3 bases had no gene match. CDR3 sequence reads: CSVEGDRGYYGYTF. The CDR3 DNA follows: TGCAGCGTTGAGGGGGACAGGGGGTACTATGGCTACACCTTC.

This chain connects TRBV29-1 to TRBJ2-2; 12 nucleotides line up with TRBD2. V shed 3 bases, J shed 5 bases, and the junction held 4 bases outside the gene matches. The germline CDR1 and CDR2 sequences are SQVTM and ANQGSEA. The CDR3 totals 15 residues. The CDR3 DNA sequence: TGCAGCGTTGAGAAGGGGACTAGCGGGACCGGGGAGCTGTTTTTT. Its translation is CSVEKGTSGTGELFF.